The present T cell receptor beta chain was sequenced within a study of blood T cells in healthy people across ages. Study-wide background: Capture by template switching was about one barcoded beta molecule per two T cells.

Combining a sample-barcoded 5' primer with a J-beta primer mix, a second PCR ran for roughly 7 to 11 cycles. MiXCR was run by TCRdb on the 5' RACE reads, yielding one entry per CDR3 protein. The sample holds some 1.1 million distinct CDR3 sequences, roughly two fifths seen once. Sample: blood. This sequence was found in a man in his late teens or twenties in good health.

CDR3 sequence: CASSLTGIGEKLFF. The CDR3, as DNA: TGTGCCAGCAGCTTGACAGGGATCGGCGAAAAACTGTTTTTT. The chain couples TRBV13 to TRBJ1-4; TRBD1 matches at 7 bases. Germline trimming cut 3 bases from V and 8 bases from J; bases unmatched to any gene: 6. The CDR3 consists of 14 residues. The germline V gene has CDR1 PRHDT and CDR2 FYEKMQ (reference sequence).